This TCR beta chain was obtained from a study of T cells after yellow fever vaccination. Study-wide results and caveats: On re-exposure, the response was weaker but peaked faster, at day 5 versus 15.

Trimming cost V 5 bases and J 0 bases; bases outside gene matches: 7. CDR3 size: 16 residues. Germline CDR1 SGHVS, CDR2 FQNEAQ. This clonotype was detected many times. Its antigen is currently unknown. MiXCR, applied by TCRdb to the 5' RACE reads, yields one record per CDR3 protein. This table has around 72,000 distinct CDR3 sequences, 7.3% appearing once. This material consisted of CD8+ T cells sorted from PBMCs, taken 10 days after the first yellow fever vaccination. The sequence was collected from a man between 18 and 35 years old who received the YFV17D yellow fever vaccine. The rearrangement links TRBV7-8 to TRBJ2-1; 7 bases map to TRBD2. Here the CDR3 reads CASSLTAGSSYNEQFF. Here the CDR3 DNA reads TGTGCCAGCAGCCTTACAGCGGGGAGCTCCTACAATGAGCAGTTCTTC.